Below, one TCR beta chain is given with its context. This record comes from a study of blood T cell repertoires in COVID-19. Generated by immunoSEQ multiplex PCR, the TCRdb table keeps only in-frame clones and is missing some. The sample carries about 180,000 clones, 80% to 90% recorded once. Trimming left V 6 bases short and J 5 bases short, with 16 bases between. The germline V gene has CDR1 MNHEY and CDR2 SMNVEV (reference sequence). There are 14 residues in the CDR3. The receptor comes from a man aged 45-65 years who had recovered from COVID-19. The J gene is TRBJ1-2, the V gene TRBV27, with D perhaps matching TRBD1 (6 bases). The material sequenced was PBMCs or T cells enriched from blood (not recorded which). The CDR3 DNA reads as TGTGCCAGCAGGGAAAGTGGGGGCCGGTATGGCTACACCTTC. Translation gives CASRESGGRYGYTF.